A single TCR beta chain is shown here with its context. The antigen it recognizes is unknown. The input lacks base qualities; no much larger clone sits a single base away. To sequence the TCRbeta CDR3 region, genomic DNA was isolated from the sorted cells. TCRbeta CDR3 regions were sequenced using the immunoSEQ Assay. Held by TCRdb, this immuneACCESS table contains in-frame sequences only and omits some clones. Under half of the omission traces to an unresolved V gene where checked; the cause of the rest is unknown. This sample is represented by about 22,000 clones; approximately 90% of them were singletons. The ten largest clones take up about 49% of the sample. The trial excluded patients who had a history of autoimmune disease or were on systemic immunosuppression. Peripheral blood for TCR sequencing was collected from all dose cohorts at baseline, on cycle 4 day 1, and on cycle 7 day 1. The samples were drawn from a first-in-human, open-label, multicenter phase I dose-escalation trial of ivuxolimab. Adults with locally advanced or metastatic head and neck squamous cell, hepatocellular, melanoma or renal cell carcinoma were enrolled in the trial. Before TCR sequencing, CD4+ and CD8+ T cells were separately sorted from peripheral blood.

Including the terminal cysteine and phenylalanine, the CDR3 comprises 11 residues. Only CDR3 DNA remains: 33 bases, in frame from the first base. Sequences DFQATT (CDR1) and SNEGSKA (CDR2) are obtained from the germline V gene (reference sequence). V loses 3 bases, J loses 11 bases, and the germline ends lie 11 bases apart. The data were taken from a study of OX40 agonist ivuxolimab in advanced cancers. For context, the study as a whole: Ivuxolimab was an agonistic, fully human IgG2 monoclonal antibody directed against OX40 (CD134), a costimulatory receptor. The point of sequencing TCRbeta in the periphery was to test whether ivuxolimab changed TCR sequence diversity and drove clonal T-cell expansion. Patients were allowed to have had prior anti-PD-1, anti-PD-L1 or anti-CTLA-4 therapy, and around 40% of the dose-escalation patients had previously received checkpoint inhibitors. Intravenous ivuxolimab was administered to patients every 2 weeks at six dose levels: 0.01, 0.1, 0.3, 1.5, 3 and 10 mg/kg. Three dose-escalation patients achieved partial responses, one with hepatocellular carcinoma and two with cutaneous melanoma. The paper reports the monotherapy dose-escalation portion (N = 52 patients) of the phase I ivuxolimab trial. Of the approximately 50 dose-escalation patients, hepatocellular carcinoma was present in around 20, melanoma in approximately 15, renal cell carcinoma in 9 and head and neck cancer in 9. The dose-escalation cohort was about 83% male with a mean age of approximately 60 years, ranging from about 23 to 85.

Broader findings and caveats from the paper: After ivuxolimab, CD8+ T cells had more expanded clones than CD4+ T cells on average. In partial responders in the 0.1-3.0 mg/kg groups, normalized peripheral clonal expansion was found to be among the lowest, especially among CD8+ T cells. The antigen specificity of the clonally expanded peripheral T cells was not determined. Low levels of normalized T-cell clonal expansion were also shown by some nonresponding patients. At doses from 0.1 to 3.0 mg/kg, clonal expansion was seen in both CD4+ and CD8+ blood T cells between baseline and week 6.

The sequenced sample was CD4+ or CD8+ T cells sorted from blood, obtained in a trial of the OX40 agonist ivuxolimab. The source of this sequence is an adult with an advanced solid tumor such as melanoma, head and neck, liver or kidney cancer. The chain is encoded by TRBV20-1 joined to TRBJ2-1; the D gene remains uncertain. Here the CDR3 is given as CSARKQEKQFF. The nucleotide sequence reads TGCAGTGCTAGGAAACAAGAAAAGCAGTTCTTC.